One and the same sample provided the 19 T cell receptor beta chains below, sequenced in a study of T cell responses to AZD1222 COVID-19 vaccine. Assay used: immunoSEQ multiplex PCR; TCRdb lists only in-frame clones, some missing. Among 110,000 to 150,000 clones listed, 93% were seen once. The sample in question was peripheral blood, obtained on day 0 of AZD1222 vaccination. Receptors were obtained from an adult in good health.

CDR3: CASSSSRNNEQFF. Written as DNA, the CDR3 is TGTGCCAGCAGCTCGTCACGGAACAATGAGCAGTTCTTC. This sequence joins TRBV11-2 and TRBJ2-1; D unresolved. Germline values: CDR1 SGHAT, CDR2 FQNNGV. Trimming removed 4 bases at V and 5 bases at J, with 9 bases between. The CDR3 is 13 residues long.

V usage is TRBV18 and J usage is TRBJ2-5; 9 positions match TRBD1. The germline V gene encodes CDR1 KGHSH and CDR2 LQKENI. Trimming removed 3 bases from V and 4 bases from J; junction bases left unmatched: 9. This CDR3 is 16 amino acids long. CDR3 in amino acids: CASSPLTGGKTETQYF. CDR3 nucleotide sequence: TGTGCCAGCTCACCTCTAACAGGGGGCAAAACAGAGACCCAGTACTTC.

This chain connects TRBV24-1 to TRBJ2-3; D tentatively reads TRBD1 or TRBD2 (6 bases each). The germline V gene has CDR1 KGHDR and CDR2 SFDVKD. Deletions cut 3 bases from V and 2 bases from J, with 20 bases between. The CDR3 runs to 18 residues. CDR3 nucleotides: TGTGCCACCAGTGATCGAGCCTCTACGGGGGCCGACACAGATACGCAGTATTTT. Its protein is CATSDRASTGADTDTQYF.

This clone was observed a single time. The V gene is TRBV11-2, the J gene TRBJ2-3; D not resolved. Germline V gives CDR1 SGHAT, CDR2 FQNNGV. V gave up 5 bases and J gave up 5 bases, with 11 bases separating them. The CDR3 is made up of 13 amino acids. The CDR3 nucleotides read TGTGCCAGCAGCCCGAACCGCAGAGATACGCAGTATTTT. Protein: CASSPNRRDTQYF.

CDR3 in DNA: TGCGCCAGCAGTATCAAGCTAGCGGGAGGAATAGAGGTCTACGAGCAGTACTTC. Translating it yields CASSIKLAGGIEVYEQYF. The chain has TRBV10-2 and TRBJ2-7; 11 nucleotides match TRBD2. With 5 bases clipped from V and 3 bases from J, the junction kept 15 bases outside the gene matches. CDR1 and CDR2 from the germline V gene are WSHSY and SAAADI. The CDR3 length is 18 residues.

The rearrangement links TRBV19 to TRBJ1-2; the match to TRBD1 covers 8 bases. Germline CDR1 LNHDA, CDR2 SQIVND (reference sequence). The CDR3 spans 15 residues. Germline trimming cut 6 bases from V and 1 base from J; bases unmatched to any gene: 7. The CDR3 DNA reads TGTGCCAGTAGACCCAGGGGGCTAGGTAACTATGGCTACACCTTC. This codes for CASRPRGLGNYGYTF.

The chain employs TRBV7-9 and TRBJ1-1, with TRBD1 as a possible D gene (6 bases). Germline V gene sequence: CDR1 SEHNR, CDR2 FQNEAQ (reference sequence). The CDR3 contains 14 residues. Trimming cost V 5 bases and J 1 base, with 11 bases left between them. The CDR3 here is CASSPQGTNTEAFF. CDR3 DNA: TGTGCCAGCAGCCCTCAGGGGACGAACACTGAAGCTTTCTTT.

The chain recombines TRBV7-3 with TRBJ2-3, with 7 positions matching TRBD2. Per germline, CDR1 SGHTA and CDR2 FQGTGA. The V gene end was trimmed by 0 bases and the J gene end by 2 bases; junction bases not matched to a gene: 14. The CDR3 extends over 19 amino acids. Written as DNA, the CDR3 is TGTGCCAGCAGCTTAACGGGTAGCGGGTACCTCCCCCCCACAGATACGCAGTATTTT. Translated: CASSLTGSGYLPPTDTQYF. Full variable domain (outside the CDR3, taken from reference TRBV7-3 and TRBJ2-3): GAGVSQTPSNKVTEKGKYVELRCDPISGHTALYWYRQSLGQGPEFLIYFQGTGAADDSGLPNDRFFAVRPEGSVSTLKIQRTERGDSAVYLCASSLTGSGYLPPTDTQYFGPGTRLTVL.

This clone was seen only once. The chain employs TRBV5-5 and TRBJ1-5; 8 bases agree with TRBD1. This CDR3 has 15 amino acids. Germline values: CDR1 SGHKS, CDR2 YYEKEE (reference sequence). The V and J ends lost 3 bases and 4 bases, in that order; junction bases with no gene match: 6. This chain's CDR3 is CASSWGQVGNQPQHF. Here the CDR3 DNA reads TGTGCCAGCAGCTGGGGACAGGTCGGGAATCAGCCCCAGCATTTT.

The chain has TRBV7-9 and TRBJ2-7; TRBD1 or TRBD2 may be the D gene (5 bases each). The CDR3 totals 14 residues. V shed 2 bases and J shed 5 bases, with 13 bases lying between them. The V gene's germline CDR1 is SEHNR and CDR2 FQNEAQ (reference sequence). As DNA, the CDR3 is TGTGCCAGCAGCTTAACTACCGGGGCCAACGAGCAGTACTTC. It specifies CASSLTTGANEQYF.

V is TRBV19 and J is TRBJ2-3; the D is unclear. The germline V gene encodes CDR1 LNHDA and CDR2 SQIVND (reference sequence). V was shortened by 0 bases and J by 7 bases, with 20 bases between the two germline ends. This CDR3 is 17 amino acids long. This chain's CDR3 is CASSIDPPLGKRNTQYF. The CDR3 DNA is TGTGCCAGTAGTATAGACCCCCCTCTAGGGAAGAGGAATACGCAGTATTTT.

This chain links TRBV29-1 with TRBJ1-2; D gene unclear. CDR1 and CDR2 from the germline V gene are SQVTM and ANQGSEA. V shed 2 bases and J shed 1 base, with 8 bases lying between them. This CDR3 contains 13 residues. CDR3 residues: CSVETTGNYGYTF. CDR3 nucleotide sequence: TGCAGCGTTGAAACGACCGGTAACTATGGCTACACCTTC. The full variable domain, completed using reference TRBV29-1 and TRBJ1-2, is SAVISQKPSRDICQRGTSLTIQCQVDSQVTMMFWYRQQPGQSLTLIATANQGSEATYESGFVIDKFPISRPNLTFSTLTVSNMSPEDSSIYLCSVETTGNYGYTFGSGTRLTVV.

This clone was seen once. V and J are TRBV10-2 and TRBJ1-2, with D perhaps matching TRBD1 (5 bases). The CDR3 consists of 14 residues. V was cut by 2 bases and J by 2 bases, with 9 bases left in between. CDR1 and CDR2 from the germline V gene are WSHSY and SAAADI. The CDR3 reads CASSEDSKNYGYTF. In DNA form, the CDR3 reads TGCGCCAGCAGTGAGGACAGCAAGAACTATGGCTACACCTTC.

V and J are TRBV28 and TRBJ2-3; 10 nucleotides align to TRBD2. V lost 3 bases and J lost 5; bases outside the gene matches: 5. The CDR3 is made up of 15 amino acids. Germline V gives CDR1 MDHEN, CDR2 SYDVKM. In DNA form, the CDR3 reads TGTGCCAGCAGTTTTCAGGCTAGCGGGAGAGATACGCAGTATTTT. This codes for CASSFQASGRDTQYF.

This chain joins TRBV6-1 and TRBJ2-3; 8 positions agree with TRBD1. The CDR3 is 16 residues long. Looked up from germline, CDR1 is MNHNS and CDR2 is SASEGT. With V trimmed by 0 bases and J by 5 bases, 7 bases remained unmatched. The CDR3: CASSEAVGTGGDTQYF. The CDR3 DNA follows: TGTGCCAGCAGTGAAGCGGTCGGCACAGGGGGAGATACGCAGTATTTT.

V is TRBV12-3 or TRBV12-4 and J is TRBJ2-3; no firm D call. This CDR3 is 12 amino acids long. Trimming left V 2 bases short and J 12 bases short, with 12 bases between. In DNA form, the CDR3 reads TGTGCCAGCAGTTTACGGCTCCCCATTCAGTATTTT. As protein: CASSLRLPIQYF.

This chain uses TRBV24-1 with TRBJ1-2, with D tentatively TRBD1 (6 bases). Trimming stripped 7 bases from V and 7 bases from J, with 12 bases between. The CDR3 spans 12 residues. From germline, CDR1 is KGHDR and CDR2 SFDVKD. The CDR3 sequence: CATSRGHGGYTF. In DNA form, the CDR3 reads TGTGCCACCAGCCGGGGGCACGGTGGCTACACCTTC.

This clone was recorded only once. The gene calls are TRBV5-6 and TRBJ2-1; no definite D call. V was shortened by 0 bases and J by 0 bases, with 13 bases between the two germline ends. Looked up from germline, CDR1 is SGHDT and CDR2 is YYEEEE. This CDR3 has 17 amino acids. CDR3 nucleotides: TGTGCCAGCAGCTTGGACGGACCCGGTTACTCCTACAATGAGCAGTTCTTC. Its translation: CASSLDGPGYSYNEQFF. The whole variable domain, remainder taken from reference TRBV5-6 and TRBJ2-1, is DAGVTQSPTHLIKTRGQQVTLRCSPKSGHDTVSWYQQALGQGPQFIFQYYEEEERQRGNFPDRFSGHQFPNYSSELNVNALLLGDSALYLCASSLDGPGYSYNEQFFGPGTRLTVL.

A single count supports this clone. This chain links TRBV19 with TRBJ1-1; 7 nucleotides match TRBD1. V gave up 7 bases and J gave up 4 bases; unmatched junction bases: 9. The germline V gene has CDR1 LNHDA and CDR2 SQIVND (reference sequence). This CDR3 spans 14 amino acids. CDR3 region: CASISGSGGTEAFF. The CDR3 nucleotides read TGTGCCAGTATCTCAGGGTCAGGGGGCACTGAAGCTTTCTTT.